The subject of this entry is one T cell receptor beta chain. The sample originates from a study of T-cell reconstitution after alpha-beta-depleted transplantation in children. Construction of the TCRbeta library involved unique molecular identifiers. Using its own MiXCR run on the PCR reads, TCRdb lists one record per CDR3 protein. The table lists fewer than 130,000 distinct CDR3 sequences, about a tenth of them singletons. The receptor's source is a human donor who donated a stem cell graft to a child with acute lymphoblastic leukemia. This specimen was PBMCs from the stem cell graft donor, taken from the stem cell graft.

DNA for the CDR3: TGTGCCAGCAGCTTAGCGCCAAGGTCTGGCGGGAGGGGAGGTACAGATACGCAGTATTTT. This gives the protein CASSLAPRSGGRGGTDTQYF. J is TRBJ2-3 and V is TRBV7-8; 9 bases align to TRBD2. The V gene end was trimmed by 0 bases and the J gene end by 3 bases; junction bases not matched to a gene: 16. The CDR3 runs 20 residues. The germline CDR1 and CDR2 sequences are SGHVS and FQNEAQ.